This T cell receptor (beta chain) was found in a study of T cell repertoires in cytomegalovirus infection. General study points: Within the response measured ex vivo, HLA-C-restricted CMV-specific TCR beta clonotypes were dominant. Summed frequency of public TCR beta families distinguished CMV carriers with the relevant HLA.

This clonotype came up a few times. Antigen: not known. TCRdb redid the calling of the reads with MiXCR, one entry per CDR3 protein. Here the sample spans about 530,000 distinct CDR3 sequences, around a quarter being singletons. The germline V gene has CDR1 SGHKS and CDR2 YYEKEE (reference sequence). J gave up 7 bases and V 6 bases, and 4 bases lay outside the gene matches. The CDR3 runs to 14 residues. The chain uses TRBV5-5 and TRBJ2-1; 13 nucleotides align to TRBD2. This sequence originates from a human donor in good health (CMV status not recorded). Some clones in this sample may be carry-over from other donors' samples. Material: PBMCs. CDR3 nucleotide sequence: TGTGCCAGCACCTGGACTAGCGGGAGTAATGAGCAGTTCTTC. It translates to CASTWTSGSNEQFF.